Below are 10 T cell receptor beta chains sequenced from a single sample in a study of glioma-infiltrating T cells. TCR alpha and beta CDR3 regions were amplified from RNA using iRepertoire nested multiplex PCR. TCRdb re-analysed the multiplex PCR reads in MiXCR, keeping a single row per CDR3 protein. Altogether more than 110,000 distinct CDR3 sequences are present, roughly two fifths being singletons, with the ten largest covering 20% to 25%. Sequenced input: glioma tissue, nonneoplastic brain tissue, or PBMCs (not recorded which). The receptor source for this set is a human donor with low-grade glioma or glioblastoma, undergoing nonglioma brain surgery, or in good health (not recorded which).

This clonotype was seen only a few times. This sequence joins TRBV20-1 and TRBJ1-1; tentative D call: TRBD1 (6 bases). Between the trimmed V and J ends, which lost 4 bases and 1 base, there was a span of 16 bases. Germline CDR1 is DFQATT and CDR2 is SNEGSKA (reference sequence). There are 15 residues in the CDR3. The CDR3 coding sequence is TGCAGTGCTACCAGCATACAGGGAGCGAACACTGAAGCTTTCTTT. Protein: CSATSIQGANTEAFF.

This clonotype was detected only a few times. The chain employs TRBV2 and TRBJ1-2; D gene uncertain. Trimming cost V 0 bases and J 5 bases, with 10 bases left between them. The CDR3 has 14 amino acids. Germline values: CDR1 SNHLY, CDR2 FYNNEI. The CDR3 is CASSEALGQYGYTF. CDR3 sequence (DNA): TGTGCCAGCAGTGAAGCGCTTGGTCAGTATGGCTACACCTTC. The full variable domain, with the rest looked up from reference TRBV2 and TRBJ1-2, is EPEVTQTPSHQVTQMGQEVILRCVPISNHLYFYWYRQILGQKVEFLVSFYNNEISEKSEIFDDQFSVERPDGSNFTLKIRSTKLEDSAMYFCASSEALGQYGYTFGSGTRLTVV.

This clonotype has just one count. The chain couples TRBV7-9 to TRBJ1-1; 7 positions agree with TRBD1. The length of the CDR3 is 15 residues. The V gene's germline CDR1 is SEHNR and CDR2 FQNEAQ (reference sequence). V shed 4 bases and J 6 bases; nucleotides not matched to a gene: 11. The CDR3 sequence: CASSSDRVLGAEAFF. CDR3 coding DNA: TGTGCCAGCAGCTCTGACAGGGTCCTTGGCGCTGAAGCTTTCTTT.

The chain carries TRBV28 and TRBJ1-2; tentatively, D is TRBD1 (5 bases). Trimming took off 4 bases at V and 4 bases at J, with 13 bases between the two ends. Per the germline V gene, CDR1 is MDHEN and CDR2 is SYDVKM. This CDR3 comprises 14 residues. As DNA, the CDR3 is TGTGCCAGCAGTTCCGGAGGGGTTGGCTATGGCTACACCTTC. Encoded protein: CASSSGGVGYGYTF.

A note on this clonotype: The junction departs from germline at one end; a sequencing error may be responsible. The chain uses TRBV7-2 and TRBJ2-1; D not resolved. Germline V lookup: CDR1 SGHTA, CDR2 FQGNSA. The CDR3 consists of 13 residues. CDR3 sequence (DNA): TGTGCCCGCAGCTTGCCCGGAATCAATGAGCAGTTCTTC. Its translation is CARSLPGINEQFF.

The chain joins TRBV6-5 to TRBJ1-1, with no clear D. The CDR3 runs to 12 residues. V dropped 7 bases and J dropped 2 bases, with 8 bases sitting between them. Germline V CDR1 and CDR2: MNHEY, SVGAGI. This CDR3 is CASKRGNTEAFF. CDR3 in DNA: TGTGCCAGCAAGCGGGGAAACACTGAAGCTTTCTTT.

This clonotype showed up just a few times. The chain combines TRBV20-1 with TRBJ2-3; D might be TRBD1 (5 bases). The V end lost 3 bases, the J end lost 1 base, and 11 bases lay between the germline ends. CDR1 is DFQATT, CDR2 SNEGSKA, per germline (reference sequence). The CDR3 covers 14 residues. The CDR3 bases are TGCAGTGCTAGTCAGGGAAGTGGCACAGATACGCAGTATTTT. Protein product: CSASQGSGTDTQYF.

The rearrangement links TRBV20-1 to TRBJ2-6, with D perhaps being TRBD1 or TRBD2 (6 bases each). CDR1 and CDR2 (germline): DFQATT, SNEGSKA (reference sequence). Trimming shortened V by 1 base and J by 0 bases, and 13 bases separated the two germline ends. CDR3 length: 17 residues. The DNA of the CDR3 is TGCAGTGCTAGAGCCCCGGGGGCGAGCTCTGGGGCCAACGTCCTGACTTTC. Translation: CSARAPGASSGANVLTF.

The rearrangement joins TRBV12-3 or TRBV12-4 to TRBJ1-2; TRBD1 might be the D (5 bases). The V and J ends lost 3 bases and 7 bases respectively, with 9 bases between them. This CDR3 is built from 12 residues. The CDR3, as DNA: TGTGCCAGCAGTTTCGGGGACGGTGGCTACACCTTC. Protein product: CASSFGDGGYTF.

J is TRBJ2-4 and V is TRBV4-3; no clear D. This CDR3 region has 15 residues. Germline V gives CDR1 LGHNA, CDR2 YSLEER. Trimming removed 6 bases from V and 3 bases from J, with 15 bases in between. The CDR3 nucleotides are TGCGCCAGCAGACAGTTATACATGGACAAAAACATTCAGTACTTC. Amino acid sequence: CASRQLYMDKNIQYF.